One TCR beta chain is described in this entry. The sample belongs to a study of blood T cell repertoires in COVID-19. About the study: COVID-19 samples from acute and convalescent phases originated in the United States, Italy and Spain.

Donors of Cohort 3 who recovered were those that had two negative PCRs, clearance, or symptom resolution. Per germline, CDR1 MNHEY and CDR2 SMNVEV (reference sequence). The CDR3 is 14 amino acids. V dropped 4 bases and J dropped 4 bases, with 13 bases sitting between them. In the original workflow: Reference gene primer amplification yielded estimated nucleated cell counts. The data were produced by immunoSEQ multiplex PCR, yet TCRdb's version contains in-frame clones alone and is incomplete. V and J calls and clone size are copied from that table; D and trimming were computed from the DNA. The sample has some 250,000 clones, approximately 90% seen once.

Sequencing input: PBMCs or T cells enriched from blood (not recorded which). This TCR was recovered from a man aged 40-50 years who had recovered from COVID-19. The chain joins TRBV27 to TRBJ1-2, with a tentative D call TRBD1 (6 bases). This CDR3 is CASSYRVGVYGYTF. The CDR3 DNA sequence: TGTGCCAGCAGTTACAGGGTCGGGGTCTATGGCTACACCTTC.